This T cell receptor (beta chain) is from a study of T cells in Graves' hyperthyroidism and ophthalmopathy. Newly diagnosed hyperthyroidism patients aged 18 to 65 years had disease lasting under 2 months. V lost 4 bases and J lost 8, with 12 bases in between. Germline lookup yields CDR1 SGHRS and CDR2 YFSETQ. This CDR3 has 13 amino acids. Authors of the study amplified TCR beta CDR3 regions from RNA transcripts. The study used the HTBI primer set for a first-round RT-PCR of the TCR CDR3. A single record per CDR3 protein comes from TCRdb applying MiXCR to the multiplex PCR reads. The sample consists of fewer than 900,000 distinct CDR3 sequences, roughly a sixth of them appearing once.

This sequence joins TRBV5-1 and TRBJ1-4; the D gene is possibly TRBD1 (5 bases). The TCR was taken from a woman between 45 and 65 years old with Graves' hyperthyroidism that later progressed to Graves' ophthalmopathy. Material for sequencing was blood. CDR3 amino acids: CASSKGRDEKLFF. The CDR3 nucleotides are TGCGCCAGCAGCAAGGGACGTGACGAAAAACTGTTTTTT.